A selection of T cell receptor beta chains follows, all from one sample in a study of immune cell composition in non-small cell lung cancer. Measured with immunoSEQ multiplex PCR; TCRdb has only the in-frame clones, and not every one. The sample has 12,000 to 15,000 clones, roughly 70% seen once. Sample: lung tumor tissue. The receptors come from a human donor with non-small cell lung cancer. CDR3s leave out the opening cysteine and the closing phenylalanine or tryptophan. Only part of the rows carry a size: once, few, many, or a class if the clone is expanded.

v_call: TRBV5-6; clone_size: NA; cdr3_aa: ASSSFGRATEAF
v_call: TRBV6-1; clone_size: NA; cdr3_aa: ASSGMGTGKNYGYT
v_call: TRBV6-1; clone_size: once; cdr3_aa: ASSGTGGILVEQY
v_call: TRBV11-2; clone_size: medium-sized; cdr3_aa: ASSLESDYGYT
v_call: TRBV6-5; clone_size: NA; cdr3_aa: ASSREGALNTEAF
v_call: TRBV5-1; clone_size: NA; cdr3_aa: ASSLQGLEAF
v_call: TRBV11-1; clone_size: NA; cdr3_aa: ASSAGGPTQY
v_call: TRBV5-4; clone_size: NA; cdr3_aa: ASSRAGGGKNIQY
v_call: TRBV30; clone_size: NA; cdr3_aa: ACSTNEKLF
v_call: TRBV7-8; clone_size: NA; cdr3_aa: ASSLMDRISYEQY
v_call: TRBV5-1; clone_size: few; cdr3_aa: ASSLRPSGGARNTGELF
v_call: TRBV19; clone_size: NA; cdr3_aa: ASSSATSGYEQY
v_call: TRBV2; clone_size: NA; cdr3_aa: ASSGDRVSYEQY
v_call: TRBV5-5; clone_size: NA; cdr3_aa: ASSRRFGVEETQY
v_call: TRBV27; clone_size: NA; cdr3_aa: ASSIGGARY
v_call: TRBV5-4; clone_size: medium-sized; cdr3_aa: ASSQDSNFNEQY
v_call: TRBV2; clone_size: NA; cdr3_aa: ASSAGQLNEQF
v_call: TRBV2; clone_size: few; cdr3_aa: ATQRQGNTIY
v_call: TRBV11-3; clone_size: NA; cdr3_aa: ASSKGQPSTDTQY
v_call: TRBV19; clone_size: NA; cdr3_aa: ASSGLAGDEQF
v_call: TRBV19; clone_size: once; cdr3_aa: ASRYSGEETQY
v_call: TRBV6-6; clone_size: NA; cdr3_aa: ASSYSGDRGYT
v_call: TRBV6-1; clone_size: NA; cdr3_aa: ASSEARDRKQY
v_call: TRBV5-4; clone_size: NA; cdr3_aa: ASSLASGGRGDTQY
v_call: TRBV4-2; clone_size: NA; cdr3_aa: ASSLGGGGLAGAAQETQY
v_call: TRBV15; clone_size: NA; cdr3_aa: ATSSPKGQGAAFNQPQH
v_call: TRBV7-8; clone_size: NA; cdr3_aa: ASSLDGDETQY
v_call: TRBV7-8; clone_size: NA; cdr3_aa: ASSPRGSVRSQAF
v_call: TRBV6-5; clone_size: NA; cdr3_aa: ASSRALRQNTEAF
v_call: TRBV2; clone_size: NA; cdr3_aa: ASSAESYSNQPQH
v_call: TRBV2; clone_size: NA; cdr3_aa: ASREQGPYGYT
v_call: TRBV7-6; clone_size: NA; cdr3_aa: ASSPGLRWGDSNYGYT
v_call: TRBV30; clone_size: NA; cdr3_aa: AWRSGGYYTDTQY
v_call: TRBV6-5; clone_size: NA; cdr3_aa: ASTRRGEQF
v_call: TRBV28; clone_size: NA; cdr3_aa: ASSPRDRATQPQH
v_call: TRBV23-1; clone_size: NA; cdr3_aa: ATSQGQGNRIPRALH
v_call: TRBV7-6; clone_size: NA; cdr3_aa: ASSFEREQFGELF
v_call: TRBV18; clone_size: NA; cdr3_aa: ASSPPGLAADTQY
v_call: TRBV28; clone_size: few; cdr3_aa: ASSFSGLAGKHISQF
v_call: TRBV4-2; clone_size: NA; cdr3_aa: ASSQAGGTQY
v_call: TRBV15; clone_size: NA; cdr3_aa: ATSRGTSGGEQY
v_call: TRBV10-2; clone_size: NA; cdr3_aa: ASRGWEGLYEQY
v_call: TRBV7-3; clone_size: NA; cdr3_aa: ASSLELGVGEKLF
v_call: TRBV6-1; clone_size: NA; cdr3_aa: ASRSGQLAGELF
v_call: TRBV28; clone_size: NA; cdr3_aa: ASWTSKYEQY
v_call: TRBV7-2; clone_size: NA; cdr3_aa: ASSNLGTVTEAF
v_call: TRBV29-1; clone_size: NA; cdr3_aa: SAAGKRTEAF
v_call: TRBV2; clone_size: NA; cdr3_aa: ASRDGGALLNEQF
v_call: TRBV5-1; clone_size: few; cdr3_aa: ASSLSGSSGNTIY
v_call: TRBV4-1; clone_size: NA; cdr3_aa: ASSRTGSREDTQY
v_call: TRBV29-1; clone_size: NA; cdr3_aa: SVEGQSFYEQY
v_call: TRBV6-5; clone_size: NA; cdr3_aa: ASSYPGQGQF
v_call: TRBV7-8; clone_size: NA; cdr3_aa: ASSDRGNGYT
v_call: TRBV19; clone_size: NA; cdr3_aa: ASSLLASTDTQY
v_call: TRBV29-1; clone_size: NA; cdr3_aa: SVRQGFDSYEQY
v_call: TRBV6-5; clone_size: NA; cdr3_aa: ASSADPRPSNEQF
v_call: TRBV18; clone_size: NA; cdr3_aa: ASSPPVNYGYT
v_call: TRBV11-3; clone_size: NA; cdr3_aa: ASSKLGTGGQPQH
v_call: TRBV6-1; clone_size: few; cdr3_aa: ASSAQGGRTEAF
v_call: TRBV6-6; clone_size: once; cdr3_aa: ASSYRAGGPGDTQY